This T cell receptor beta chain comes out of a study of cytomegalovirus exposure and HLA in healthy donors. CDR1 MNHEY and CDR2 SMNVEV come from the germline V gene (reference sequence). V dropped 6 bases and J dropped 11; count of bases not matched to a gene: 8. The CDR3 spans 13 residues. Findings of the study overall: Reportedly, fewer N-insertions than the approximately 680-donor mean appeared in an Asian-associated ancestry cluster in a later analysis.

On this clone itself: Its antigen is not known.

The PCR employed 60 Vbeta primers together with 13 Jbeta primers. Libraries were prepared by immunoSEQ multiplex PCR; TCRdb keeps only in-frame clonotypes and omits some of them. The table has more than 95,000 clones, 60% to 70% seen once. The chain links TRBV27 to TRBJ2-1; 9 bases map to TRBD2. The sequence was obtained from a woman aged 40-49 years in good health and CMV-seropositive. The sample was PBMCs. CDR3 sequence (DNA): TGTGCCAGCAGCCCAACTAGCGGGCCCAAGCAGTTCTTC. This gives the protein CASSPTSGPKQFF.